This T cell receptor (beta chain) was observed in a study of T-cell reconstitution after alpha-beta-depleted transplantation in children. The ends were cut back, 4 bases at V and 0 bases at J, with 19 bases in the middle. CDR3 length: 17 residues. Using unique molecular identifiers, the investigators prepared the TCRbeta library. TCRdb used MiXCR to reprocess the PCR reads, holding one entry per CDR3 protein. The table has 150,000 to 250,000 distinct CDR3 sequences, about 15% seen once. The rearrangement joins TRBV23-1 to TRBJ2-7; D is unresolved. TRBV23-1 is identified as an open reading frame with a role that is uncertain. Sample: PBMCs from the stem cell graft donor, taken from the stem cell graft. The receptor was derived from a human donor who donated a stem cell graft to a child with acute lymphoblastic leukemia. CDR3 protein: CASSRTSGPRSSYEQYF. The CDR3 DNA follows: TGCGCCAGCAGTCGCACTTCCGGGCCACGGAGCTCCTACGAGCAGTACTTC.